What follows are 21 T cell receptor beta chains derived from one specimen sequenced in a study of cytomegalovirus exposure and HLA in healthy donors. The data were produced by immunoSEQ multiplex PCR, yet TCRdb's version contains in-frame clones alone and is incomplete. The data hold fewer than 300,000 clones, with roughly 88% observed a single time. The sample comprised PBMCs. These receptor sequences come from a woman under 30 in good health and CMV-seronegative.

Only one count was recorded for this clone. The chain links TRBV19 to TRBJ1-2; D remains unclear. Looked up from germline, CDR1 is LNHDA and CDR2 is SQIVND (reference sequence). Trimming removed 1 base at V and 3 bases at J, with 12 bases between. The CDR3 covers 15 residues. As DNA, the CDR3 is TGTGCCAGTAGTATAGTTCGCGGCAGTGACTATGGCTACACCTTC. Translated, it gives CASSIVRGSDYGYTF.

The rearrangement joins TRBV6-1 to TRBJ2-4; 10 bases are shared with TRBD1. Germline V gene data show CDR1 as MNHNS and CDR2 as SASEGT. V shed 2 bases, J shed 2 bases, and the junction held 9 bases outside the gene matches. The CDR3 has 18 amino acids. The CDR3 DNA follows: TGTGCCAGCAGTGAACGGGACAGGGGTGTGAGAACCAAAAACATTCAGTACTTC. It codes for CASSERDRGVRTKNIQYF.

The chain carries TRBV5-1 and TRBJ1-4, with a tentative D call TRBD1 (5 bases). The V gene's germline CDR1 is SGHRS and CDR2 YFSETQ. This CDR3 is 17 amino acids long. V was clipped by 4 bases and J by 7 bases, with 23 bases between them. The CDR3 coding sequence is TGCGCCAGCAGCCCAGGGATAGGTTCCCTGGTGGTTGAAAAACTGTTTTTT. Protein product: CASSPGIGSLVVEKLFF.

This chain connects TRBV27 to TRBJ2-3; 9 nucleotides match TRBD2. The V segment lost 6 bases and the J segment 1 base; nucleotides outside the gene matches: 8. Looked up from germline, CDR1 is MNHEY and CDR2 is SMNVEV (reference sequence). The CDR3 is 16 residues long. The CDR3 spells CASSQDRTSGTDTQYF. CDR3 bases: TGTGCCAGCAGCCAGGACCGGACTAGCGGCACAGATACGCAGTATTTT.

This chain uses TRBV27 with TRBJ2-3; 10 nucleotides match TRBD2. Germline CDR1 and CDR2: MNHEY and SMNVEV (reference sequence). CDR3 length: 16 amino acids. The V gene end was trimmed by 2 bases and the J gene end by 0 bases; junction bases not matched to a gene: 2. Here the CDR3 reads CASSLTSGASTDTQYF. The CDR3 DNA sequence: TGTGCCAGCAGTTTAACTAGCGGGGCGAGCACAGATACGCAGTATTTT.

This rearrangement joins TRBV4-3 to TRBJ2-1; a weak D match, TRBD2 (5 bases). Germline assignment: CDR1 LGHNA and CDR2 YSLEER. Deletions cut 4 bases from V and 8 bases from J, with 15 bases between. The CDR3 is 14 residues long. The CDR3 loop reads CASSLMTSGHEQFF. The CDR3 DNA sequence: TGCGCCAGCAGCCTCATGACGAGCGGCCATGAGCAGTTCTTC.

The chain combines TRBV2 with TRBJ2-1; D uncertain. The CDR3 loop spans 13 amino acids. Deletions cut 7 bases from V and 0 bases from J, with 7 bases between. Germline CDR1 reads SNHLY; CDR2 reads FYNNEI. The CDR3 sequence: CASIFLSYNEQFF. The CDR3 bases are TGTGCCAGCATCTTTCTCTCCTACAATGAGCAGTTCTTC.

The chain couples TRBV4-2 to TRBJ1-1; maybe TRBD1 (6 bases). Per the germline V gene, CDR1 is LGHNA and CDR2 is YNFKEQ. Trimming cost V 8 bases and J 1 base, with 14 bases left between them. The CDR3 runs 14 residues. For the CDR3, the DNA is TGTGCCAGCGGACTTCAAGGGGGGAACACTGAAGCTTTCTTT. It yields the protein CASGLQGGNTEAFF.

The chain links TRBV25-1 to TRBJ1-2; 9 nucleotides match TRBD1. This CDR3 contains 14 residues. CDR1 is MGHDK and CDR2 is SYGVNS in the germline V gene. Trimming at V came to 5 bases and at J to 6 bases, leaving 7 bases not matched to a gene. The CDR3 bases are TGTGCCAGCAGTTACCGGGGGACAGGGAATGGCTACACCTTC. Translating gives CASSYRGTGNGYTF.

In nucleotides, the CDR3 is TGTGCCAGCAGTTTACCTACTAGCGGGAGGGTAGGCTACAATGAGCAGTTCTTC. Its protein product is CASSLPTSGRVGYNEQFF. The gene calls are TRBV28 and TRBJ2-1; 13 nucleotides align to TRBD2. CDR3 size: 18 residues. CDR1 and CDR2 from the germline V gene are MDHEN and SYDVKM. V lost 2 bases to trimming and J lost 3 bases; unmatched junction nucleotides: 7.

The CDR3 DNA reads as TGCGCCAGCAGCAAATACCGGACAGGGGATCTCCCCACCGGGGAGCTGTTTTTT. It codes for CASSKYRTGDLPTGELFF. The gene calls are TRBV5-1 and TRBJ2-2; 9 bases are shared with TRBD1. CDR3 length: 18 amino acids. The trim removed 4 bases at V and 4 bases at J, leaving 14 bases unmatched. Germline V CDR1 and CDR2: SGHRS, YFSETQ.

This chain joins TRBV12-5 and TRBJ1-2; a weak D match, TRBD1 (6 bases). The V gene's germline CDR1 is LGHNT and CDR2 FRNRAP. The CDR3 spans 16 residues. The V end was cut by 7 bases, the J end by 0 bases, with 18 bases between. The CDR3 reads CASAPGHGVANYGYTF. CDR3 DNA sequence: TGTGCTAGTGCTCCGGGACACGGGGTGGCTAACTATGGCTACACCTTC.

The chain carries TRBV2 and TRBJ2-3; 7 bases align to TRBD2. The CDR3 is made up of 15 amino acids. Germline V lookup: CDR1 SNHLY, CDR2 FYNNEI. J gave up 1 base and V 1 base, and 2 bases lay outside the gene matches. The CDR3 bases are TGTGCCAGCAGTGAAGGGGGACTACGCACAGATACGCAGTATTTT. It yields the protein CASSEGGLRTDTQYF.

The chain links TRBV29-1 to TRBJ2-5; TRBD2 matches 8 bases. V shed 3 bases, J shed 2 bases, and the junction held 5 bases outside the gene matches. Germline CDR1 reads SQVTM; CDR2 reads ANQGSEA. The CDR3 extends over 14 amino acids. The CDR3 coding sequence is TGCAGCGTTGACCCCAGCGGGAGACAAGAGACCCAGTACTTC. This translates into CSVDPSGRQETQYF.

The DNA for the CDR3 is TGTGCCAGCAGCTCGACAGGGGGCTTCACTGAAGCTTTCTTT. Protein sequence: CASSSTGGFTEAFF. The chain employs TRBV7-9 and TRBJ1-1; 10 bases are shared with TRBD1. The V gene's germline CDR1 is SEHNR and CDR2 FQNEAQ (reference sequence). CDR3 length equals 14 residues. The V segment lost 4 bases and the J segment 4 bases; nucleotides outside the gene matches: 3.

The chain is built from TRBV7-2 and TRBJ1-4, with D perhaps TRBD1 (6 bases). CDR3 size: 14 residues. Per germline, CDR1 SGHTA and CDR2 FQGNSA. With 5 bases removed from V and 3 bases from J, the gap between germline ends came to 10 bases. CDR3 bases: TGTGCCAGCAGCCCGACAGGACCTAATGAAAAACTGTTTTTT. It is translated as CASSPTGPNEKLFF. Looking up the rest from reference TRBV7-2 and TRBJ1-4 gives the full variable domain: GAGVSQSPSNKVTEKGKDVELRCDPISGHTALYWYRQSLGQGLEFLIYFQGNSAPDKSGLPSDRFSAERTGGSVSTLTIQRTQQEDSAVYLCASSPTGPNEKLFFGSGTQLSVL.

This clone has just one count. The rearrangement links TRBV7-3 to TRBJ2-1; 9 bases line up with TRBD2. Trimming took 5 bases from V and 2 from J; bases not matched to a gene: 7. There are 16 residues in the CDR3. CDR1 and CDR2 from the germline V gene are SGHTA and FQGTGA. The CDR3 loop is CASSRFGTSTYNEQFF. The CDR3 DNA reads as TGTGCCAGCAGCCGCTTTGGGACTAGCACCTACAATGAGCAGTTCTTC.

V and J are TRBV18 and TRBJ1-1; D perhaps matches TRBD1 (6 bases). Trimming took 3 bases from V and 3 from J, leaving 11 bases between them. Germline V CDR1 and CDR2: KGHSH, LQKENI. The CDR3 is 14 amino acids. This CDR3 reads CASSPWGHDTEAFF. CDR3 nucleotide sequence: TGTGCCAGCTCACCTTGGGGGCACGACACTGAAGCTTTCTTT.

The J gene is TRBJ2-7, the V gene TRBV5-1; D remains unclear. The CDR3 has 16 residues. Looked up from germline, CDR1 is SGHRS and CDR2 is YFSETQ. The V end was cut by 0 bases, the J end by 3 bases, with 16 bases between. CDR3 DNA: TGCGCCAGCAGCTTGGGGCGGCGGCTTCCCTACTACGAGCAGTACTTC. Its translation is CASSLGRRLPYYEQYF. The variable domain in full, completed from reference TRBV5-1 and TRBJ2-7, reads KAGVTQTPRYLIKTRGQQVTLSCSPISGHRSVSWYQQTPGQGLQFLFEYFSETQRNKGNFPGRFSGRQFSNSRSEMNVSTLELGDSALYLCASSLGRRLPYYEQYFGPGTRLTVT.

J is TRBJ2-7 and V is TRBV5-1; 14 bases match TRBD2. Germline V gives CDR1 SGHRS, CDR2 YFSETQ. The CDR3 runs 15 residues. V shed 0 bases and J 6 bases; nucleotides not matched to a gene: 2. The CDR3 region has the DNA TGCGCCAGCAGCTTGGAAGGACTAGCGGGGGGCGAGCAGTACTTC. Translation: CASSLEGLAGGEQYF.

The CDR3: CASSLTPRQGDDGYTF. Here the CDR3 DNA reads TGTGCCAGCAGCTTAACCCCCCGACAGGGGGACGATGGCTACACCTTC. The chain couples TRBV7-3 to TRBJ1-2; 9 bases agree with TRBD1. The CDR3 runs to 16 residues. J lost 6 bases, V lost 0 bases, and 8 bases had no gene match. Germline-derived CDR1 and CDR2 are SGHTA and FQGTGA.